This T cell receptor beta chain was captured in a study of T cell clonality in common variable immunodeficiency. Findings and limits, study-wide: CVID subjects shared fewer TCRbeta clones than healthy controls did. In common variable immunodeficiency, TCR beta chains reportedly carried fewer deletions and N-nucleotide insertions.

Reduced serum IgG, IgA and/or IgM plus specific antibody deficiency defined CVID. Clones were read by immunoSEQ multiplex PCR, and TCRdb kept only the in-frame ones, dropping some. The sample is made up of about 34,000 clones, none counted only once. This clone was detected many times. Its antigen is unidentified. The DNA ends 3 residues before the CDR3 does, and the rest of the CDR3 is filled in from the germline J gene. J lost 4 bases, V lost 7 bases, and 10 bases had no gene match. The CDR3 extends over 15 amino acids. Germline values: CDR1 LNHDA, CDR2 SQIVND (reference sequence). This clonotype was obtained from a human donor with common variable immunodeficiency. The V and J genes are TRBV19 and TRBJ2-5; TRBD1 aligns across 9 bases. Sequenced material: peripheral blood mononuclear cells. The CDR3 protein is CASTTGGPGGETQYF. The part of the CDR3 DNA that was read is TGTGCCAGTACTACAGGGGGCCCGGGGGGAGAGACC. The full variable domain, with the rest looked up from reference TRBV19 and TRBJ2-5, is DGGITQSPKYLFRKEGQNVTLSCEQNLNHDAMYWYRQDPGQGLRLIYYSQIVNDFQKGDIAEGYSVSREKKESFPLTVTSAQKNPTAFYLCASTTGGPGGETQYFGPGTRLLVL.